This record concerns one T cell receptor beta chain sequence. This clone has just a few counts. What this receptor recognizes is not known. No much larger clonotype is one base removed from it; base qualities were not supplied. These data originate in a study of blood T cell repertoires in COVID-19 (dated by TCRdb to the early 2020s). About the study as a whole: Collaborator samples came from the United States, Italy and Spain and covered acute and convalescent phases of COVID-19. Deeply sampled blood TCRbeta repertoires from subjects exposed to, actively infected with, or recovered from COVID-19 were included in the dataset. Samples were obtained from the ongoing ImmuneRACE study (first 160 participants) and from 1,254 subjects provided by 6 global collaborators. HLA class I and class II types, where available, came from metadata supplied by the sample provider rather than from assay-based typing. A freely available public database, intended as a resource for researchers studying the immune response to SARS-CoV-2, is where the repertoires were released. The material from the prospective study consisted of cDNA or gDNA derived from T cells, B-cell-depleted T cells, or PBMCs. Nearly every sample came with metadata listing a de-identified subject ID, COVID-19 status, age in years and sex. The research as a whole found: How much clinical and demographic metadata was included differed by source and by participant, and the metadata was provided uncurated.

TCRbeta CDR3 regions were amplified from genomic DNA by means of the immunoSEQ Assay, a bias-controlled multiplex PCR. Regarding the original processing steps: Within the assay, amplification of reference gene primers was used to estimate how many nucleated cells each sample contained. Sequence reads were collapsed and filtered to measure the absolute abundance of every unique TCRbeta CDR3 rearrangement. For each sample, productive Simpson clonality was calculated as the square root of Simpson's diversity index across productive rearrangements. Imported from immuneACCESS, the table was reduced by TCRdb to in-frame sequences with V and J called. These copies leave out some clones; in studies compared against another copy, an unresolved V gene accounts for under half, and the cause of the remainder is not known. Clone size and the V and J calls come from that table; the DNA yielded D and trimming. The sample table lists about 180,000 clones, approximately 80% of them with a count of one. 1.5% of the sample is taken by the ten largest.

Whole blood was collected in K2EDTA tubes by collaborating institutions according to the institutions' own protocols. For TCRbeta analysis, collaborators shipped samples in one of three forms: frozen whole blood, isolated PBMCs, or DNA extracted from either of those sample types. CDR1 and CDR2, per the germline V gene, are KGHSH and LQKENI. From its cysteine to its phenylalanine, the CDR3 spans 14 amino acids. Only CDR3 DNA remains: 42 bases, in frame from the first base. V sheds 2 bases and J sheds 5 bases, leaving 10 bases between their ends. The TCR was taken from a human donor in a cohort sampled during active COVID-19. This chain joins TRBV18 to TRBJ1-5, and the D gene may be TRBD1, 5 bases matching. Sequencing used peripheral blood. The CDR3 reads CASSPNVRDQPQHF. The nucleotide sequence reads TGTGCCAGCTCACCAAACGTCAGGGATCAGCCCCAGCATTTT.